This T cell receptor beta chain was obtained from a study of blood T cell repertoires in COVID-19. Background on the study: COVID-19 samples collected from the United States, Italy and Spain covered acute and convalescent phases. From T cells, B-cell-depleted T cells, or PBMCs came the material, which was cDNA or gDNA.

The protocol was immunoSEQ multiplex PCR, while the TCRdb copy is restricted to in-frame clones and leaves out a portion. The sample has about 98,000 clones; roughly 80% are singletons. This CDR3 has 12 amino acids. V was cut by 2 bases and J by 10 bases, with 12 bases left in between. The V gene's germline CDR1 is KGHSH and CDR2 LQKENI. The source of this sequence is a woman older than 75 with acute or convalescent COVID-19. The sequencing input was peripheral blood. This chain uses TRBV18 with TRBJ2-7, with D maybe TRBD2 (6 bases). DNA of the CDR3: TGTGCCAGCTCACCAGGAGGGATAAGTCAGTACGTC. Translated: CASSPGGISQYV.